These T cell receptor beta chains were read from a single sample in a study of neoadjuvant anti-PD-1 for oral cavity cancer. Profiled with immunoSEQ multiplex PCR; TCRdb holds only in-frame clones, not every one. The sample shows about 16,000 clones, 50% to 70% of them seen only once. Sequencing used PBMCs, obtained before nivolumab (anti-PD-1) treatment. The source is a person aged 40-85 years with oral cavity squamous cell carcinoma. CDR3s include the opening cysteine and the closing phenylalanine or tryptophan. D genes are given only for firm matches. Not every row has a clone size; where given, it reads once, few, many or a size class.

V gene	clone size	D gene	J gene	CDR3 DNA	CDR3 protein
TRBV6-5	.	TRBD1	TRBJ2-7	TGTGCCAGCAGTTCCCTGACAGGGGCAGCCTACGAGCAGTACTTC	CASSSLTGAAYEQYF
TRBV28	.	TRBD1	TRBJ2-7	TGTGCCAGCAGTTCCGAGTACAGGGGCAGCTACGAGCAGTACTTC	CASSSEYRGSYEQYF
TRBV30	.	.	TRBJ1-3	TGTGCCTGGAGAACGAACTCTGGAAACACCATATATTTT	CAWRTNSGNTIYF
TRBV13	once	.	TRBJ1-4	TGTGCCAGCAGCTTAGGACAGGTTCGGTTCGAAAAACTGTTTTTT	CASSLGQVRFEKLFF
TRBV9	.	.	TRBJ1-2	TGTGCCAGCAGCAGGGTAATTGATGGCTACACCTTC	CASSRVIDGYTF
TRBV9	.	.	TRBJ2-5	TGTGCCAGCAGCGTAACAGACCTCCGACAAGAGACCCAGTACTTC	CASSVTDLRQETQYF
TRBV5-1	once	.	TRBJ2-5	TGCGCCAGCAGCTCCGGACTTGTTAAAGAGACCCAGTACTTC	CASSSGLVKETQYF
TRBV28	few	.	TRBJ1-2	TGTGCCAGCAGCGACCGGACTCTCTACGGCTACACCTTC	CASSDRTLYGYTF
TRBV5-4	.	TRBD2	TRBJ2-7	TGTGCCAGCAGCTTGGGACTAGCGGGATCAGCCCCCGGGTTCGAGCAGTACTTC	CASSLGLAGSAPGFEQYF
TRBV15	.	.	TRBJ1-1	TGTGCCACCAGCAGAGATAAGGGGTTGAACACTGAAGCTTTCTTT	CATSRDKGLNTEAFF
TRBV7-2	few	TRBD1	TRBJ1-2	TGTGCCAGCAGCTTAGGGGGGTCCGGGACAGGGCACGGCTACACCTTC	CASSLGGSGTGHGYTF
TRBV10-1	.	TRBD1	TRBJ2-5	TGCGCCAGCAGTGAAGGAGGACAGGCACGCGAGACCCAGTACTTC	CASSEGGQARETQYF
TRBV2	.	.	TRBJ2-7	TGTGCCAGTTTCCGGGACCCAGCCGGCGAGCAGTACTTC	CASFRDPAGEQYF
TRBV30	.	TRBD2	TRBJ2-1	TGTGCCTGGGGGACTAGTTCGTCGTTCTTC	CAWGTSSSFF
TRBV7-2	.	.	TRBJ2-1	TGTGCCAGCAGCTTAGATGCGGGGACTCTCTACAATGAGCAGTTCTTC	CASSLDAGTLYNEQFF
TRBV7-9	.	.	TRBJ1-2	TGTGCCAGCAGCTTTATGTCAGGAGATGGCTACACCTTC	CASSFMSGDGYTF
TRBV10-3	.	TRBD2	TRBJ2-5	TGTGCCATCAGTGATGTGGGACTAGCGGGAGTAGAGACCCAGTACTTC	CAISDVGLAGVETQYF
TRBV6-5	.	.	TRBJ1-5	TGTGCCAGCTGGGAGTGGGGCCAGCCCCAGCATTTT	CASWEWGQPQHF
TRBV10-1	.	TRBD2	TRBJ2-1	TGCGCCAGCAGTGAGTCGATGGGAGCGGGAGTTAACAATGAGCAGTTCTTC	CASSESMGAGVNNEQFF
TRBV19	.	.	TRBJ1-4	TGTGCCAGTAGTTTCCAGGGGATAGAGAAACTGTTTTTT	CASSFQGIEKLFF
TRBV4-2	.	TRBD2	TRBJ2-5	TGTGCCAGCAGCTCGAGCGGGGCTCCTCAAGAGACCCAGTACTTC	CASSSSGAPQETQYF
TRBV25-1	.	.	TRBJ2-5	TGTGCCAGCGGCTCAGCATACCAAGAGACCCAGTACTTC	CASGSAYQETQYF
TRBV6-1	.	TRBD1	TRBJ2-5	TGTGCCAGCAGTGACGGACAGGGGGCTGGGGAGACCCAGTACTTC	CASSDGQGAGETQYF
TRBV18	.	TRBD2	TRBJ2-7	TGTGCCAGCTCACCAGGGACTAGCGGGATGTACGAGCAGTACTTC	CASSPGTSGMYEQYF
TRBV10-3	once	.	TRBJ2-7	TGTGCCACCGGGGGGGGACAGCTAGACGAGCAGTACTTC	CATGGGQLDEQYF
TRBV28	few	TRBD1	TRBJ1-1	TGTGCCAGCAGTTGGGGACAGGTGAACACTGAAGCTTTCTTT	CASSWGQVNTEAFF
TRBV7-6	.	TRBD1	TRBJ2-5	TGTGCCAGCAGCCCGGCGCCGACAGGGGGCCGAGAGACCCAGTACTTC	CASSPAPTGGRETQYF
TRBV5-1	.	.	TRBJ1-4	TGCGCCAGCAGCTTTACCCCCAGTGCTTCAACTAATGAAAAACTGTTTTTT	CASSFTPSASTNEKLFF
TRBV2	.	TRBD1	TRBJ2-4	TGTGCCAGCAGCGATCCGGGACAGGTTGTGGACATTCAGTACTTC	CASSDPGQVVDIQYF
TRBV6-1	.	.	TRBJ2-3	TGTGCCAGCAGTGACCTTACCACTAGCACAGATACGCAGTATTTT	CASSDLTTSTDTQYF
TRBV7-2	.	TRBD2	TRBJ2-1	TGTGCCAGCAGCCCTCTCAGCGGGAGTGGCAATGAGCAGTTCTTC	CASSPLSGSGNEQFF
TRBV30	.	TRBD1	TRBJ2-7	TGTGCCTCCCGCCGAGCGGGACAGGGTACCTACGAGCAGTACTTC	CASRRAGQGTYEQYF
TRBV10-3	.	TRBD1	TRBJ2-5	TGTGCCACGATACAGGGGGCACGGTCAGAGACCCAGTACTTC	CATIQGARSETQYF
TRBV28	.	TRBD2	TRBJ2-5	TGTGCCAGCAGTTTAAGGCCTGGGACTAGCGGGAGGCCCCAGTACTTC	CASSLRPGTSGRPQYF
TRBV7-9	.	.	TRBJ1-4	TGTGCCAGCAGCTTAACAGGGAGTATAACTAATGAAAAACTGTTTTTT	CASSLTGSITNEKLFF
TRBV7-2	.	TRBD1	TRBJ2-3	TGTGCCAGCAGCCCGAATTCCGGGACAGGGGGCTTTACGCAGTATTTT	CASSPNSGTGGFTQYF
TRBV7-7	.	TRBD2	TRBJ2-1	TGTGCTAGCAGCCCGGGGACTAGTAATGAGCAGTTCTTC	CASSPGTSNEQFF
TRBV29-1	once	TRBD1	TRBJ1-2	TGCAGCGTCCTTGGGACAGCCTATGGCTACACCTTC	CSVLGTAYGYTF
TRBV10-3	.	TRBD1	TRBJ2-7	TGTGCCATCAGTCCCTCCCGGGACAGGGCGGAGCAGTACTTC	CAISPSRDRAEQYF
TRBV5-1	.	TRBD1	TRBJ2-7	TGCGCCAGCAGCTTGGGTATCCCGGGACAGACCGGCGCCTACGAGCAGTACTTC	CASSLGIPGQTGAYEQYF
TRBV19	few	.	TRBJ2-1	TGTGCCAGTAGTATTTACGACAATGAGCAGTTCTTC	CASSIYDNEQFF
TRBV5-1	few	.	TRBJ1-3	TGCGCCAGCAGCTTGGAATCGCCGAGCTCTGGAAACACCATATATTTT	CASSLESPSSGNTIYF
TRBV9	few	.	TRBJ2-1	TGTGCCAGCAGCGTCGGGGGAGTGAACAATGAGCAGTTCTTC	CASSVGGVNNEQFF
TRBV30	once	TRBD2	TRBJ2-3	TGTGCCTGGAGTTCAAGGACTAGCGGGAGTTTAGAAGATACGCAGTATTTT	CAWSSRTSGSLEDTQYF
TRBV5-1	few	TRBD1	TRBJ1-1	TGCGCCACCCGGGACAGCCTCTCGAGCACTGAAGCTTTCTTT	CATRDSLSSTEAFF
TRBV7-8	.	TRBD1	TRBJ1-1	TGTGCCAGCAGTCTCGGGACAGCAGCCCTGAACACTGAAGCTTTCTTT	CASSLGTAALNTEAFF
TRBV6-5	.	.	TRBJ2-3	TGTGCCAGCAGTTTAGCGGATACGCAGTATTTT	CASSLADTQYF
TRBV2	few	.	TRBJ2-7	TGTGCCAGCAGTGATTGGGGCGCTTCTGGCGAGCAGTACTTC	CASSDWGASGEQYF
TRBV2	few	.	TRBJ2-7	TGTGCCAGCGGGGGGACTGGGTCAAGCTACGAGCAGTACTTC	CASGGTGSSYEQYF
TRBV6-6	.	.	TRBJ2-5	TGTGCCAGCAGCCCCGGACCGAGAGAGGGGGAGACCCAGTACTTC	CASSPGPREGETQYF
TRBV6-1	few	.	TRBJ1-5	TGTGCCAGCAGTTTCAGCGAGGCCCAGCATTTT	CASSFSEAQHF
TRBV5-6	.	.	TRBJ1-2	TGTGCCAGCAGCCGGGACATTGGCTACACCTTC	CASSRDIGYTF
TRBV21-1	few	.	TRBJ2-7	TGTGCCAGCAGCTCCCGGACAGGACTCACCTACGAGCAGTACTTC	CASSSRTGLTYEQYF
TRBV4-1	few	.	TRBJ2-3	TGCGCCAGCAGCCACTATCTCCCCTCCCGAGGAGGAGGGAACACAGATACGCAGTATTTT	CASSHYLPSRGGGNTDTQYF